Listed here are 9 T cell receptor beta chains from one sample, sequenced in a study of blood T cell repertoires in COVID-19 (dated by TCRdb to the early 2020s). The library was produced with the immunoSEQ multiplex PCR assay. Held by TCRdb, this immuneACCESS table contains in-frame sequences only and omits some clones. Under half of the omission traces to an unresolved V gene where checked; the cause of the rest is unknown. Here the sample has 65,000 to 90,000 clones; 82% occur a single time. Of the sample, more than 9% is held by the ten largest clones. Sample: peripheral blood. The receptor set was obtained from a man aged 60-69 years with acute or convalescent COVID-19.

This clone was observed a handful of times. The chain has TRBV28 and TRBJ1-1; no definite D call. CDR1 is MDHEN, CDR2 SYDVKM, per germline. Deletions cut 6 bases from V and 3 bases from J, with 14 bases between. The CDR3 runs 14 residues. The CDR3 is CASSPGVTDTEAFF. In DNA, the CDR3 is TGTGCCAGCAGCCCCGGTGTTACGGACACTGAAGCTTTCTTT.

A remark on this clone: Other nucleotide sequences from this sample produce the same CDR3. The genes are TRBV6-5 and TRBJ2-3, with a tentative D call TRBD2 (5 bases). Germline CDR1 and CDR2: MNHEY and SVGAGI. Trimming removed 6 bases at V and 1 base at J, with 11 bases between. The CDR3 has 14 amino acids. CDR3 loop: CASRASGGTDTQYF. The CDR3 DNA reads as TGTGCCAGCAGGGCCAGCGGAGGCACAGATACGCAGTATTTT.

V is TRBV7-9 and J is TRBJ1-6; D not certain. Germline CDR1 SEHNR, CDR2 FQNEAQ (reference sequence). The length of the CDR3 is 13 residues. Trimming took off 6 bases at V and 8 bases at J, with 11 bases between the two ends. In nucleotides, the CDR3 is TGTGCCAGCAGAGGACTGTCTTATTCACCCCTCCACTTT. Amino acid sequence: CASRGLSYSPLHF.

This CDR3 reads CASTLQGGNQPQHF. CDR3 bases: TGTGCCAGCACCCTACAGGGGGGCAATCAGCCCCAGCATTTT. The chain uses TRBV6-6 and TRBJ1-5, with 8 positions matching TRBD1. The CDR3 totals 14 residues. V shed 7 bases and J 2 bases; nucleotides not matched to a gene: 4. Germline CDR1 reads MNHNY; CDR2 reads SVGAGI (reference sequence).

V is TRBV30 and J is TRBJ2-7; 8 nucleotides agree with TRBD2. The CDR3 is 15 amino acids. Trimming took 3 bases from V and 0 from J; bases not matched to a gene: 7. Germline lookup yields CDR1 GTSNPN and CDR2 SVGIG (reference sequence). The CDR3 loop is CAWRVTSGTSYEQYF. In nucleotides, the CDR3 is TGTGCCTGGAGAGTTACTAGCGGAACCTCCTACGAGCAGTACTTC.

This clone was found once. CDR3 nucleotide sequence: TGTGCCAGCAGCCGGAACCCGGGACTAGGTTCACCCCTCCACTTT. Translation: CASSRNPGLGSPLHF. This chain uses TRBV3-1 (or the pseudogene TRBV3-2) with TRBJ1-6; the D gene is possibly TRBD1 (5 bases). CDR3 length: 15 residues. V was clipped by 4 bases and J by 9 bases, with 16 bases between them. Germline assignment: CDR1 LGHDT and CDR2 YNNKEL (reference sequence).

This clone appeared once. This rearrangement joins TRBV4-3 to TRBJ1-2; D is ambiguous. Trimming left V 4 bases short and J 2 bases short, with 8 bases between. This CDR3 is 13 amino acids long. CDR1 and CDR2 (germline): LGHNA, YSLEER. Here the CDR3 DNA reads TGCGCCAGCAGCCTCGGAGGGAACTATGGCTACACCTTC. It is translated as CASSLGGNYGYTF.

The CDR3 spells CASSWGRRRSNQPQHF. CDR3 nucleotides: TGTGCCAGCAGCTGGGGGCGGCGACGAAGCAATCAGCCCCAGCATTTT. V gene TRBV7-8 combines with J gene TRBJ1-5; tentatively, D is TRBD1 (6 bases). Deletions cut 4 bases from V and 1 base from J, with 14 bases between. CDR1 SGHVS and CDR2 FQNEAQ come from the germline V gene. The CDR3 consists of 16 residues.

The chain couples TRBV6-5 to TRBJ2-7; 8 positions agree with TRBD2. J gave up 7 bases and V 2 bases, and 7 bases lay outside the gene matches. The CDR3 spans 14 residues. Per the germline V gene, CDR1 is MNHEY and CDR2 is SVGAGI. The CDR3 loop is CASSYPGGAQEQYF. CDR3 in DNA: TGTGCCAGCAGTTACCCCGGGGGGGCGCAAGAGCAGTACTTC.